This T cell receptor beta chain derives from a study of blood T cells in healthy people across ages. Primers used in a second PCR of roughly 7 to 11 cycles were a sample-barcoded 5' primer and a J-beta primer mix. TCRdb reprocessed the 5' RACE reads with MiXCR, giving one entry per CDR3 protein. The sample contains hundreds of thousands of distinct CDR3 sequences, 52% of which appear only once. As to this clonotype: The antigen is undetermined.

Study conclusions and caveats: Long-lived donors exceeded aged donors in naive CD4+ cells and diversity. Estimates drawn from one million T cells were deemed to understate diversity.

The CDR3 sequence is 17 residues long. Unmatched junction bases numbered 5, after V lost 0 bases and J lost 3 bases. Germline V gene sequence: CDR1 MGHRA, CDR2 YSYEKL. The TCR comes from a woman aged 80 or older in good health. The gene calls are TRBV4-1 and TRBJ2-7; 13 bases are a match to TRBD2. Material for sequencing was blood. This CDR3 reads CASSQETSGRELYEQYF. As DNA, the CDR3 is TGCGCCAGCAGCCAAGAAACTAGCGGGAGGGAACTCTACGAGCAGTACTTC.